These T cell receptor beta chains were read from a single sample in a study of response to subunit inactivated influenza vaccine. TCRdb used MiXCR to reprocess the RT-PCR reads, holding one entry per CDR3 protein. The table lists 500,000 or so distinct CDR3 sequences, approximately 15% of them singletons. Sequences were derived from CD4+ T cells sorted from PBMCs, sampled 23 months after vaccination. These receptor sequences come from a man between 50 and 69 years old who received an inactivated influenza vaccine. Each CDR3 is given with its conserved first and last residue. D genes are given only for firm matches. Expanded clones are given a class, and other clones once, few, many or no size at all.

d_call	cdr3_length	v_call	clone_size	j_call	cdr3_nt	cdr3_aa
-	15	TRBV4-3	-	TRBJ1-6	TGCGCCAGCAGCGCACGGACGGGGGATAATTCACCCCTCCACTTT	CASSARTGDNSPLHF
-	15	TRBV7-8	few	TRBJ2-2	TGTGCCAGCAGCTTAGCGGCAGCGAACACCGGGGAGCTGTTTTTT	CASSLAAANTGELFF
TRBD2	16	TRBV7-8	few	TRBJ2-7	TGTGCCAGCAGCATCCCGGGGGGGCTAGACTCCTACGAGCAGTACTTC	CASSIPGGLDSYEQYF
-	20	TRBV14	-	TRBJ2-2	TGTGCCAGCAGCCAAGTTCGTCTTAGCGGCACGGCGGCATCACACGGGGAGCTGTTTTTT	CASSQVRLSGTAASHGELFF
TRBD1	14	TRBV29-1	-	TRBJ2-7	TGCAGCGTTGTTCAGGGGGTTGCATCCTACGAGCAGTACTTC	CSVVQGVASYEQYF
-	18	TRBV20-1	many	TRBJ2-5	TGCAGTGCTAGGGATCCGGGACGCTGGCAATTCACGGAAGAGACCCAGTACTTC	CSARDPGRWQFTEETQYF
-	15	TRBV4-3	few	TRBJ2-7	TGCGCCAGCAGCCAAGGCGGCGGAACTAGGGGCGAGCAGTACTTC	CASSQGGGTRGEQYF
TRBD1	19	TRBV6-1	-	TRBJ2-7	TGTGCCAGCCAGCGGGGGACAGGGGCAGCGGGAGTTCGGTCCTACGAGCAGTACTTC	CASQRGTGAAGVRSYEQYF
-	13	TRBV6-2/TRBV6-3	-	TRBJ2-7	TGTGCCAGCAAAAGGGACACCGCCTACGAGCAGTACTTC	CASKRDTAYEQYF
TRBD2	15	TRBV4-3	-	TRBJ2-1	TGCGCCAGCAGCCAAGAGGGGGGGATCGCCAATGAGCAGTTCTTC	CASSQEGGIANEQFF
-	15	TRBV28	few	TRBJ1-4	TGTGCCAGCAGTGACACCCCAAGGACTAATGAAAAACTGTTTTTT	CASSDTPRTNEKLFF
-	15	TRBV20-1	few	TRBJ2-2	TGCAGTGCTAGAGGCTCTCTGGGAAACACCGGGGAGCTGTTTTTT	CSARGSLGNTGELFF
TRBD2	15	TRBV10-3	-	TRBJ2-3	TGTGCCATCAGTGGGACTAGCGGGAGCACAGATACGCAGTATTTT	CAISGTSGSTDTQYF
TRBD2	18	TRBV20-1	few	TRBJ2-3	TGCAGTGCTACGCCGACTAGCGGGGGGTCCCACGTAGTGTATACGCAGTATTTT	CSATPTSGGSHVVYTQYF
-	16	TRBV4-1	-	TRBJ2-2	TGCGCCAGCAGCCAAACCGGGACTTACCTCGGGAGGGAGCTGTTTTTT	CASSQTGTYLGRELFF
-	13	TRBV6-1	-	TRBJ2-7	TGTGCCAGCAGCCGAACGGGAGCCGGGAGGCAGTACTTC	CASSRTGAGRQYF
-	12	TRBV6-5	-	TRBJ2-5	TGTGCCAGCTCCAACACTCAAGAGACCCAGTACTTC	CASSNTQETQYF
TRBD2	16	TRBV4-2	-	TRBJ2-1	TGTGCCAGCAGCCACTCCGGACTAGCGGGATTGTTTGGGCAGTTCTTC	CASSHSGLAGLFGQFF
-	13	TRBV9	once	TRBJ2-3	TGTGCCAGCAGCGGAACACAGATGGATACGCAGTATTTT	CASSGTQMDTQYF
TRBD1	16	TRBV5-5	-	TRBJ2-1	TGTGCCAGCAGCCAACCCCGGGACAGCTCCTACAATGAGCAGTTCTTC	CASSQPRDSSYNEQFF
TRBD2	15	TRBV5-1	many	TRBJ2-5	TGCGCCAGCAGCGAAGCCGGGACTAGCCAAGAGACCCAGTACTTC	CASSEAGTSQETQYF
TRBD1	13	TRBV20-1	many	TRBJ1-5	TGCAGTGCTGAACAGGGGAGCCCGGGTCCCCAGCATTTT	CSAEQGSPGPQHF
-	14	TRBV12-3/TRBV12-4	many	TRBJ2-2	TGTGCCAGCAGTACCACAGGGAACACCGGGGAGCTGTTTTTT	CASSTTGNTGELFF
-	15	TRBV5-1	many	TRBJ1-5	TGCGCCAGCAGCTTGGTTCCGGGAAGCAATCAGCCCCAGCATTTT	CASSLVPGSNQPQHF
-	13	TRBV11-2	-	TRBJ2-7	TGTGCCAGCAGCGCCGGGGCGGCCTACGAGCAGTACTTC	CASSAGAAYEQYF
-	15	TRBV4-3	few	TRBJ2-7	TGCGCCAGCAGCCAAAGTTCACAGGGAGGCGACGAGCAGTACTTC	CASSQSSQGGDEQYF
TRBD1	16	TRBV20-1	-	TRBJ2-3	TGCAGTGCTAGGTCCACAGGGGGATCTAGCACAGATACGCAGTATTTT	CSARSTGGSSTDTQYF
-	14	TRBV18	few	TRBJ1-3	TGTGCCAGCTCCTCCCCGACTGAAGGAAACACCATATATTTT	CASSSPTEGNTIYF
TRBD1	15	TRBV7-9	few	TRBJ1-4	TGTGCCAGCAGCTCCCCGACAGGGTCGGAGGAAAAACTGTTTTTT	CASSSPTGSEEKLFF
TRBD1	18	TRBV11-2	-	TRBJ2-5	TGTGCCAGCAGCTTAGGTTTGGTGGTACAGGGGCCAGGAGAGACCCAGTACTTC	CASSLGLVVQGPGETQYF
TRBD2	19	TRBV11-1	-	TRBJ2-7	TGTGCCAGCAGCTTAGCTCTCGCGATCGCGGGAGGGCCGTCTAGCGAGCAGTACTTC	CASSLALAIAGGPSSEQYF